The clone carrying this TCR beta chain was seen many times. The record originates from a study of Graves' ophthalmopathy and Graves' hyperthyroidism. The V gene end was trimmed by 3 bases and the J gene end by 6 bases; junction bases not matched to a gene: 4. Per germline, CDR1 KGHSH and CDR2 LQKENI. This CDR3 is 13 amino acids long. Scientists amplified the TCR beta CDR3 regions from RNA transcripts. RT-PCR in the first round used HTBI primers; a second-round multiplex PCR followed. A single record per CDR3 protein comes from TCRdb applying MiXCR to the multiplex PCR reads. The profile shows a few hundred thousand distinct CDR3 sequences, approximately 15% of them singletons.

The chain uses TRBV18 and TRBJ2-7; TRBD1 agrees at 8 bases. The clonotype was recovered from a woman aged 18-29 years with stable Graves' hyperthyroidism. Sequenced sample: peripheral blood. The CDR3 bases are TGTGCCAGCTCACCCGCCAGGGGGCGCGAGCAGTACTTC. The encoded protein is CASSPARGREQYF. Based on the CDR3 plus reference TRBV18 and TRBJ2-7, the full variable domain is NAGVMQNPRHLVRRRGQEARLRCSPMKGHSHVYWYRQLPEEGLKFMVYLQKENIIDESGMPKERFSAEFPKEGPSILRIQQVVRGDSAAYFCASSPARGREQYFGPGTRLTVT.